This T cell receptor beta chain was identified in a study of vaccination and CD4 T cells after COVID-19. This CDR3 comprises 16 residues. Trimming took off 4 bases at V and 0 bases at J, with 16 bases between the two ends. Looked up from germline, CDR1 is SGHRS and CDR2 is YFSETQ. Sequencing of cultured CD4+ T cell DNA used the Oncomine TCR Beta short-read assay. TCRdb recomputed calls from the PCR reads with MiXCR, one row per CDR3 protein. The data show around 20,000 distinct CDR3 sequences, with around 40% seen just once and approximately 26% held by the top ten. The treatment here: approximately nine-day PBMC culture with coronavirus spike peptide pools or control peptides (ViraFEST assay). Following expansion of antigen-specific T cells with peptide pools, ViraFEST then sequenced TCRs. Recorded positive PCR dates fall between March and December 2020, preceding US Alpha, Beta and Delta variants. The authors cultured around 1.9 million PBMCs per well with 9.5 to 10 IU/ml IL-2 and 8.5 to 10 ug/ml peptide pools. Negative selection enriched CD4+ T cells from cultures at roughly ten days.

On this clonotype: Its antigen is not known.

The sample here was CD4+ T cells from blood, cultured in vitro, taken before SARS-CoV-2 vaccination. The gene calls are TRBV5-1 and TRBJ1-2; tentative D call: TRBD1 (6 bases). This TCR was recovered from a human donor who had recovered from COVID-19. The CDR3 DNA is TGCGCCAGCAGCGATACCTGGGGGGCCTCTAACTATGGCTACACCTTC. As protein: CASSDTWGASNYGYTF.